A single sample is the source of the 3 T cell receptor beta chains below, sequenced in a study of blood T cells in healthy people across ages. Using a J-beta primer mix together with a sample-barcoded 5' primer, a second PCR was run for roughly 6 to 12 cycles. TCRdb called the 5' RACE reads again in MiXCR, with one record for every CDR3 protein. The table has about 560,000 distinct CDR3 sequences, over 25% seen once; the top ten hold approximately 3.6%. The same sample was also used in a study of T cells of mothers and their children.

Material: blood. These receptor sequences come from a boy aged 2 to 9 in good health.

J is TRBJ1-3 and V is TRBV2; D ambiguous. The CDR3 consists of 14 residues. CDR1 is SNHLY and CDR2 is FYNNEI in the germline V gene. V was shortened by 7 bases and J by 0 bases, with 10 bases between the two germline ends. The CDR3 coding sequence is TGTGCCAGCATCAGGCTACACTCTGGAAACACCATATATTTT. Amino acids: CASIRLHSGNTIYF.

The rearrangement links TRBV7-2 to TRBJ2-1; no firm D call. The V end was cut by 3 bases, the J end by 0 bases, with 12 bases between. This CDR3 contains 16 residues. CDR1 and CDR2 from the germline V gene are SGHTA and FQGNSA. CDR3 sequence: CASSFQRFSSYNEQFF. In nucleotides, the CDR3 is TGTGCCAGCAGCTTCCAGCGCTTCAGCTCCTACAATGAGCAGTTCTTC.

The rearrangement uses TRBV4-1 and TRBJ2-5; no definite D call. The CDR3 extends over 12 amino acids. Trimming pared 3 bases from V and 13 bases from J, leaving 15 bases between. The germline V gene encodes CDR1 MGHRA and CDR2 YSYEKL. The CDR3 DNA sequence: TGCGCCAGCAGCCACCGAACTCCCGCGTTGTACTTC. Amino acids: CASSHRTPALYF.